This entry describes one TCR beta chain. Its cognate antigen is unknown. The CDR3 loop spans 15 amino acids. Trimming cost V 8 bases and J 7 bases; bases outside gene matches: 12. This record comes from a study of T cell repertoires in cytomegalovirus infection. The wider study: Matching HLA type and CMV infection were both indicated by public TCR beta signatures.

Regarding the study as a whole: HLA-C-restricted CMV clonotypes gave the most frequent clonotype in two of eight donors.

TCRdb reanalysed the reads using MiXCR and keeps one entry per CDR3 protein. This sample has some 700,000 distinct CDR3 sequences, with around 35% found just once. The gene calls are TRBV12-3 or TRBV12-4 and TRBJ2-4; TRBD2 agrees at 9 bases. This TCR was recovered from a human donor in good health (CMV status not recorded). Some clones in this sample may be carry-over from other donors' samples. The starting material was cultured PBMCs, obtained from culture after CMV antigen stimulation. CDR3 region: CASGFSGSLGNIQYF. For the CDR3, the DNA is TGTGCCAGCGGATTTAGCGGGAGCTTGGGTAACATTCAGTACTTC.